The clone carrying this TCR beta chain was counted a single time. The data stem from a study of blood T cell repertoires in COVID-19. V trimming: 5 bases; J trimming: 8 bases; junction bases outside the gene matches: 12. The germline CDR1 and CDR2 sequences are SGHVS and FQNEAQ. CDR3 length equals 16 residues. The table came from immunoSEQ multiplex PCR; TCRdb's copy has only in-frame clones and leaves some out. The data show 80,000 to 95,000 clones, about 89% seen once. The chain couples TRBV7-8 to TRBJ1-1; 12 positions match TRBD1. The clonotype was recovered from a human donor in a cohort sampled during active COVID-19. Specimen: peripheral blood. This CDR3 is CASSQNTGTGGSEAFF. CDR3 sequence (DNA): TGTGCCAGCAGCCAAAACACCGGGACAGGGGGCTCGGAAGCTTTCTTT. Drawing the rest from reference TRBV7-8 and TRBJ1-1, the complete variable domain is GAGVSQSPRYKVAKRGQDVALRCDPISGHVSLFWYQQALGQGPEFLTYFQNEAQLDKSGLPSDRFFAERPEGSVSTLKIQRTQQEDSAVYLCASSQNTGTGGSEAFFGQGTRLTVV.